Listed here is a single T cell receptor (beta chain). Its target is not known. The data were produced by immunoSEQ multiplex PCR, yet TCRdb's version contains in-frame clones alone and is incomplete. The sample holds approximately 19,000 clones, around 91% seen once. The data are from a study of T cells after posttransplantation cyclophosphamide. Notes on the study in general: TRB clonality was highly associated with recipient CMV seropositivity and reactivation. Skin or GI-infiltrating T cells shared few TRB sequences with blood.

Germline loops: CDR1 MNHEY, CDR2 SMNVEV (reference sequence). This CDR3 is built from 13 residues. The V and J ends lost 3 bases and 5 bases respectively, with 10 bases between them. Methotrexate plus calcineurin inhibitor accompanied controls' myeloablative marrow transplants; sampling was 1 year later. Sequenced material: PBMCs, taken around 390 days after allogeneic stem cell transplant with calcineurin inhibitor and methotrexate. V gene TRBV27 combines with J gene TRBJ2-5; D perhaps matches TRBD1 (5 bases). This TCR was recovered from a female patient in her thirties or forties who received an allogeneic stem cell transplant from an unrelated donor, was CMV-positive, and had acute and chronic GVHD. Some T cells may originate from the graft donor. This CDR3 reads CASSFRVRETQYF. CDR3 nucleotide sequence: TGTGCCAGCAGTTTCAGGGTGCGGGAGACCCAGTACTTC.